This paragraph covers one T cell receptor beta chain sequence. Each CDR3 protein gets one entry after TCRdb re-called the 5' RACE reads with MiXCR. Of a few hundred thousand distinct CDR3 sequences listed, about 7% are singletons. This specimen belongs to a study of T cells after yellow fever vaccination. This CDR3 is built from 16 residues. The V and J ends lost 4 bases and 1 base, in that order; junction bases with no gene match: 7. Per the germline V gene, CDR1 is SGHAT and CDR2 is FQNNGV. The source material was CD4+ T cells sorted from PBMCs, sampled 15 days after the yellow fever booster vaccination. This sequence was found in a man aged 25-40 years who received the YFV17D yellow fever vaccine. V and J are TRBV11-2 and TRBJ1-1; 9 bases fit TRBD1. The CDR3 reads CASSSISTGGNTEAFF. The CDR3 coding sequence is TGTGCCAGCAGCTCAATCTCGACAGGGGGGAACACTGAAGCTTTCTTT.